The 29 T cell receptor beta chains given below trace back to one sample, sequenced in a study of T cell repertoires in cytomegalovirus infection. TCRdb reprocessed the reads via MiXCR and lists one record per CDR3 protein. This sample has approximately 76,000 distinct CDR3 sequences, with more than 3.5% found just once. The sample taken for sequencing was PBMCs. The receptors originated from a human donor in good health (CMV status not recorded). Some clones in this sample may be carry-over from other donors' samples.

This clonotype was recorded many times. The gene calls are TRBV6-6 and TRBJ2-5, with D tentatively TRBD2 (5 bases). Trimming stripped 0 bases from V and 6 bases from J, with 11 bases between. Germline V gives CDR1 MNHNY, CDR2 SVGAGI (reference sequence). There are 14 residues in the CDR3. The CDR3 sequence is CASSYSEGEKTQYF. CDR3 coding DNA: TGTGCCAGCAGTTACTCAGAGGGAGAGAAGACCCAGTACTTC.

In its sample, this clonotype was seen many times. The V call is TRBV18, the J call TRBJ2-1; TRBD2 agrees at 8 bases. CDR3 length: 15 amino acids. Germline V gene sequence: CDR1 KGHSH, CDR2 LQKENI. Losses at the gene ends were 1 base for V and 7 bases for J; bases not matched to a gene: 6. The CDR3 spells CASSPLGTSGNEQFF. The CDR3 nucleotides read TGTGCCAGCTCACCACTTGGGACTAGTGGGAATGAGCAGTTCTTC. Drawing the rest from reference TRBV18 and TRBJ2-1, the complete variable domain is NAGVMQNPRHLVRRRGQEARLRCSPMKGHSHVYWYRQLPEEGLKFMVYLQKENIIDESGMPKERFSAEFPKEGPSILRIQQVVRGDSAAYFCASSPLGTSGNEQFFGPGTRLTVL.

Many counts were recorded for this clonotype. J is TRBJ1-6 and V is TRBV7-2; tentatively, D is TRBD1 (6 bases). CDR1 SGHTA and CDR2 FQGNSA come from the germline V gene. This CDR3 has 15 residues. V gave up 5 bases and J gave up 0 bases, with 8 bases separating them. The CDR3 bases are TGTGCCAGCAGCCCGGGACACTCCTATAATTCACCCCTCCACTTT. This translates into CASSPGHSYNSPLHF.

This clonotype has at least ten counts. CDR3 amino acids: CASSRGQGNSPLHF. DNA of the CDR3: TGTGCCAGCAGCCGTGGACAGGGAAATTCACCCCTCCACTTT. The chain is built from TRBV7-2 and TRBJ1-6, with TRBD1 identical over 8 bases. J lost 7 bases, V lost 5 bases, and 4 bases had no gene match. Germline CDR1 reads SGHTA; CDR2 reads FQGNSA. CDR3 length: 14 amino acids.

This clonotype was counted ten times or more. The genes are TRBV7-2 and TRBJ2-1; TRBD1 matches at 7 bases. CDR1 and CDR2 (germline): SGHTA, FQGNSA. V lost 5 bases and J lost 0; bases outside the gene matches: 13. The CDR3 totals 18 residues. CDR3 sequence reads: CASSINRATGVSYNEQFF. In nucleotides, the CDR3 is TGTGCCAGCAGCATCAACCGAGCAACAGGGGTCTCCTACAATGAGCAGTTCTTC.

There are many counts of this clonotype. The CDR3 nucleotides read TGTGCCAGCTCACCACCTTCGGGGGCCAGATACGAGCAGTACTTC. This translates into CASSPPSGARYEQYF. V usage is TRBV18 and J usage is TRBJ2-7; D is tentatively TRBD1 or TRBD2 (6 bases each). The ends were cut back, 0 bases at V and 4 bases at J, with 13 bases in the middle. CDR3 length equals 15 residues. Germline V lookup: CDR1 KGHSH, CDR2 LQKENI.

This clonotype was counted many times. The gene calls are TRBV7-9 and TRBJ1-1; D gene unclear. The germline gives CDR1 SEHNR, CDR2 FQNEAQ (reference sequence). V was clipped by 5 bases and J by 4 bases, with 17 bases between them. The CDR3 covers 15 residues. CDR3 DNA: TGTGCCAGCAGCCCCGCTCGCGGGCGCGCCACTGAAGCTTTCTTT. This codes for CASSPARGRATEAFF. The variable domain in full, completed from reference TRBV7-9 and TRBJ1-1, reads DTGVSQNPRHKITKRGQNVTFRCDPISEHNRLYWYRQTLGQGPEFLTYFQNEAQLEKSRLLSDRFSAERPKGSFSTLEIQRTEQGDSAMYLCASSPARGRATEAFFGQGTRLTVV.

This clonotype has ten or more counts. V is TRBV7-2 and J is TRBJ1-6; perhaps TRBD1 as D (6 bases). CDR3 length: 14 residues. CDR1 and CDR2 (germline): SGHTA, FQGNSA. Trimming left V 8 bases short and J 10 bases short, with 18 bases between. DNA of the CDR3: TGTGCCAGCCGTCCCACAGGGTCTGGATCACCCCTCCACTTT. Its translation is CASRPTGSGSPLHF.

This clonotype was found many times. The chain recombines TRBV7-9 with TRBJ1-1; no firm D call. CDR1 SEHNR and CDR2 FQNEAQ come from the germline V gene (reference sequence). This CDR3 has 12 amino acids. V lost 5 bases and J lost 6, with 10 bases in between. CDR3 nucleotide sequence: TGTGCCAGCAGCCCTGACCGCGCTGAAGCTTTCTTT. Translation gives CASSPDRAEAFF.

This clonotype has ten or more counts. In DNA form, the CDR3 reads TGCAGTGCTAGTGGATCGAACACTGAAGCTTTCTTT. Translated: CSASGSNTEAFF. V is TRBV20-1 and J is TRBJ1-1, with D unclear. The V and J ends lost 3 bases and 1 base respectively, with 6 bases between them. CDR1 DFQATT and CDR2 SNEGSKA come from the germline V gene (reference sequence). CDR3 length: 12 residues.

This clonotype has ten or more counts. The rearrangement links TRBV2 to TRBJ1-5; TRBD1 might be the D (6 bases). V lost 0 bases to trimming and J lost 7 bases, with 7 bases between them. Per germline, CDR1 SNHLY and CDR2 FYNNEI. There are 13 residues in the CDR3. The CDR3 region is CASSEAGGQPQHF. The CDR3 DNA reads as TGTGCCAGCAGTGAAGCAGGGGGACAGCCCCAGCATTTT.

This clonotype was counted at least ten times. The rearrangement links TRBV20-1 to TRBJ1-2; D is perhaps TRBD1 (5 bases). CDR3 length: 14 amino acids. Germline loops: CDR1 DFQATT, CDR2 SNEGSKA (reference sequence). V was pared by 6 bases and J by 2 bases, with 16 bases between. Written as DNA, the CDR3 is TGCAGTGCCTGGAGGGAGGGACTAAACTATGGCTACACCTTC. Its translation: CSAWREGLNYGYTF.

In this sample, this clonotype turned up many times. The CDR3: CASSYSMNRDPYGYTF. The CDR3 nucleotides read TGTGCCAGCAGTTACTCGATGAACCGGGACCCCTATGGCTACACCTTC. The chain employs TRBV6-2 or TRBV6-3 and TRBJ1-2; D is possibly TRBD1 (5 bases). V lost 0 bases, J lost 4 bases, and 15 bases lay in between. The CDR3 is 16 residues long. Germline CDR1 is MNHEY and CDR2 is SVGEGT.

This clonotype was found a few times. The chain has TRBV28 and TRBJ1-3, with D uncertain. Germline CDR1 reads MDHEN; CDR2 reads SYDVKM. V shed 8 bases and J shed 4 bases, with 9 bases lying between them. CDR3 size: 12 residues. DNA of the CDR3: TGTGCCAGCTTTCGTTCGGGAAACACCATATATTTT. Its protein is CASFRSGNTIYF.

This clonotype has at least ten counts. This chain links TRBV6-6 with TRBJ1-1; D unclear. Germline CDR1 is MNHNY and CDR2 is SVGAGI (reference sequence). Trimming stripped 6 bases from V and 6 bases from J, with 8 bases between. The CDR3 spans 11 residues. In DNA, the CDR3 is TGTGCCAGCAGGTCGAGGGCTGAAGCTTTCTTT. It translates to CASRSRAEAFF.

This clonotype was seen repeatedly, ten times or more. The chain couples TRBV12-3 or TRBV12-4 to TRBJ2-5, with 7 positions matching TRBD1. CDR3 length: 14 residues. With V trimmed by 5 bases and J by 6 bases, 9 bases remained unmatched. For the CDR3, the DNA is TGTGCCAGCAGTCCATTGGGGACAGCGAAGACCCAGTACTTC. Translated: CASSPLGTAKTQYF.

As concerns this clonotype: A read error may be the cause here, since a much bigger clone is one base away. The chain carries TRBV4-3 and TRBJ2-7; weak D call: TRBD2 (7 bases). Germline-derived CDR1 and CDR2 are LGHNA and YSLEER. V dropped 6 bases and J dropped 1 base, with 13 bases sitting between them. This CDR3 has 14 amino acids. The CDR3 bases are TGCGCCAGCAGTGAGGGGGGGGCTTCCTACGAGCAGTACTTC. Protein: CASSEGGASYEQYF.

This clonotype was seen at least ten times. This chain joins TRBV7-9 and TRBJ1-3; D not resolved. Trimming stripped 5 bases from V and 4 bases from J, with 15 bases between. The length of the CDR3 is 15 residues. Germline assignment: CDR1 SEHNR and CDR2 FQNEAQ (reference sequence). The DNA for the CDR3 is TGTGCCAGCAGCCCCCGCGAGACCGGAGGAAACACCATATATTTT. It encodes CASSPRETGGNTIYF.

This clonotype was recorded at least ten times. This chain links TRBV2 with TRBJ1-1; no definite D call. V shed 6 bases and J shed 11 bases, with 22 bases lying between them. CDR1 is SNHLY and CDR2 is FYNNEI in the germline V gene. This CDR3 has 14 amino acids. As DNA, the CDR3 is TGTGCCAGCAGCGATCAGGAGTTTACCGTGAGTGCTTTCTTT. This codes for CASSDQEFTVSAFF.

This clonotype was seen a handful of times. In DNA form, the CDR3 reads TGTGCCAGCAGTATCCTAGGACAGGGGCCCCAAGAGACCCAGTACTTC. This sequence encodes CASSILGQGPQETQYF. The rearrangement links TRBV27 to TRBJ2-5; 9 bases line up with TRBD1. The CDR3 is 16 residues long. The junction had 8 bases not matched to a gene; V was cut back by 5 bases and J by 1 base. From germline, CDR1 is MNHEY and CDR2 SMNVEV (reference sequence).

In the case of this clonotype: Possible read error: a much larger clone is one base away. This sequence joins TRBV12-3 or TRBV12-4 and TRBJ2-7, with D possibly TRBD2 on 6 matching bases. The CDR3 has 15 residues. This chain's CDR3 is CANSSPGLGTEEQYF. In DNA, the CDR3 is TGTGCCAACAGTTCTCCGGGACTGGGGACGGAGGAGCAGTACTTC.

With respect to this clonotype: This may arise from a read error, as a much more abundant clone is one base away. The rearrangement links TRBV2 to TRBJ1-1; unclear D gene. The CDR3 runs to 12 residues. CDR1 is SNHLY, CDR2 FYNNEI, per germline. With 5 bases removed from V and 0 bases from J, the gap between germline ends came to 4 bases. CDR3 region: CASSKMNTEAFF. As DNA, the CDR3 is TGTGCCAGCAGTAAGATGAACACTGAAGCTTTCTTT.

This clonotype occurred many times. This chain joins TRBV6-2 or TRBV6-3 and TRBJ1-5; 7 positions match TRBD1. V dropped 6 bases and J dropped 4; count of bases not matched to a gene: 6. CDR1 and CDR2 from the germline V gene are MNHEY and SVGEGT. There are 14 residues in the CDR3. CDR3 DNA sequence: TGTGCCAGCAGACAGGGGAGCCCAAATCAGCCCCAGCATTTT. Protein product: CASRQGSPNQPQHF.

This clonotype was recorded at least ten times. V usage is TRBV27 and J usage is TRBJ1-1; D ambiguous. Germline V gives CDR1 MNHEY, CDR2 SMNVEV (reference sequence). V lost 8 bases, J lost 0 bases, and 25 bases lay in between. This CDR3 is 18 amino acids long. The CDR3 reads CASSLKPPPLIMNTEAFF. CDR3 nucleotides: TGTGCCAGCTCCTTAAAGCCCCCGCCGTTGATCATGAACACTGAAGCTTTCTTT.

This clonotype showed up many times. The chain has TRBV7-2 and TRBJ2-3, with D possibly TRBD2 on 6 matching bases. The CDR3 covers 16 residues. Germline V gene sequence: CDR1 SGHTA, CDR2 FQGNSA. Trimming took 4 bases from V and 2 from J, leaving 16 bases between them. The CDR3 DNA sequence: TGTGCCAGCAGCTCGGGGACGGGGGTACTCACAGATACGCAGTATTTT. Residues: CASSSGTGVLTDTQYF. Full variable domain (rest looked up from reference TRBV7-2 and TRBJ2-3): GAGVSQSPSNKVTEKGKDVELRCDPISGHTALYWYRQSLGQGLEFLIYFQGNSAPDKSGLPSDRFSAERTGGSVSTLTIQRTQQEDSAVYLCASSSGTGVLTDTQYFGPGTRLTVL.

In this sample, this clonotype turned up many times. The chain uses TRBV12-3 or TRBV12-4 and TRBJ2-7; 7 bases align to TRBD1. The CDR3 length is 17 residues. V shed 4 bases and J 3 bases; nucleotides not matched to a gene: 15. Written as DNA, the CDR3 is TGTGCCAGCAGTTGGGGAACCCGGTTGACAGGGAACTACGAGCAGTACTTC. Its protein is CASSWGTRLTGNYEQYF.

The sample holds many counts of this clonotype. The V and J genes are TRBV7-2 and TRBJ1-1; D uncertain. The CDR3 covers 12 residues. With 2 bases removed from V and 9 bases from J, the gap between germline ends came to 10 bases. CDR1 is SGHTA and CDR2 is FQGNSA in the germline V gene. CDR3 protein: CASSLRLEKAFF. The CDR3 DNA reads as TGTGCCAGCAGCTTACGGCTCGAGAAAGCTTTCTTT.

This clonotype was detected many times. This chain uses TRBV5-1 with TRBJ2-3; D ambiguous. Germline CDR1 and CDR2: SGHRS and YFSETQ. This CDR3 has 12 residues. The germline V and J ends were trimmed by 7 bases and 1 base, with 7 bases remaining between them. CDR3 DNA: TGCGCCAGCCCAGACCGCACAGATACGCAGTATTTT. It codes for CASPDRTDTQYF.

This clonotype was observed many times. The rearrangement joins TRBV28 to TRBJ1-4; 7 bases are a match to TRBD1. The germline V gene has CDR1 MDHEN and CDR2 SYDVKM. The length of the CDR3 is 15 residues. J gave up 1 base and V 7 bases, and 6 bases lay outside the gene matches. CDR3 loop: CASKENRGTNEKLFF. The CDR3 DNA reads TGTGCCAGCAAAGAAAACAGGGGAACTAATGAAAAACTGTTTTTT.